Listed here are 15 T cell receptor beta chains from one sample, sequenced in a study of blood T cell repertoires in COVID-19. Profiled with immunoSEQ multiplex PCR; TCRdb holds only in-frame clones, not every one. Of about 170,000 clones in the sample, about 80% were seen once. Sequencing used PBMCs or T cells enriched from blood (not recorded which). All receptors come from a woman in her seventies in a cohort exposed to, infected with or recovered from COVID-19 (not recorded which).

This chain joins TRBV5-4 and TRBJ1-1; D gene unclear. The ends were cut back, 6 bases at V and 0 bases at J, with 15 bases in the middle. The germline V gene encodes CDR1 SGHNT and CDR2 YYREEE (reference sequence). This CDR3 is 15 amino acids long. The CDR3 region is CASTSGTPLNTEAFF. The DNA of the CDR3 is TGTGCCAGCACCTCGGGAACCCCTTTGAACACTGAAGCTTTCTTT. Variable domain in full (rest from reference TRBV5-4 and TRBJ1-1): ETGVTQSPTHLIKTRGQQVTLRCSSQSGHNTVSWYQQALGQGPQFIFQYYREEENGRGNFPPRFSGLQFPNYSSELNVNALELDDSALYLCASTSGTPLNTEAFFGQGTRLTVV.

The chain combines TRBV4-2 with TRBJ1-1; no firm D call. Germline V gene sequence: CDR1 LGHNA, CDR2 YNFKEQ. V gave up 3 bases and J gave up 1 base, with 15 bases separating them. The CDR3 consists of 16 residues. Here the CDR3 DNA reads TGTGCCAGCAGCCACCCCCCAGGCAGGCAGAACACTGAAGCTTTCTTT. As protein: CASSHPPGRQNTEAFF.

This clone was found a few times. V usage is TRBV20-1 and J usage is TRBJ1-2; maybe TRBD1 (6 bases). V lost 5 bases, J lost 7 bases, and 11 bases lay in between. The CDR3 contains 11 residues. Looked up from germline, CDR1 is DFQATT and CDR2 is SNEGSKA (reference sequence). DNA of the CDR3: TGCAGTGCTTACACAGGGTTTGGCTACACCTTC. It is translated as CSAYTGFGYTF.

This clone occurred a few times. The gene calls are TRBV19 and TRBJ1-5; no reliable D call. V gave up 2 bases and J gave up 5 bases, with 7 bases separating them. Germline V gene data show CDR1 as LNHDA and CDR2 as SQIVND (reference sequence). The CDR3 is made up of 13 amino acids. The CDR3 DNA is TGTGCCAGTAGTATATACAGCTATCAGCCCCAGCATTTT. This sequence encodes CASSIYSYQPQHF.

The rearrangement joins TRBV18 to TRBJ2-3, with 9 bases lining up with TRBD2. The CDR3 totals 16 residues. J was trimmed by 2 bases and V by 1 base; bases with no gene match: 4. Germline CDR1 KGHSH, CDR2 LQKENI. Here the CDR3 DNA reads TGTGCCAGCTCACCACGACTAGCGGCAGCCACAGATACGCAGTATTTT. It specifies CASSPRLAAATDTQYF.

This clone appeared a few times. The chain is built from TRBV4-3 and TRBJ1-3; TRBD1 might be the D (6 bases). V dropped 3 bases and J dropped 4 bases, with 22 bases sitting between them. This CDR3 has 18 amino acids. Germline values: CDR1 LGHNA, CDR2 YSLEER. The CDR3 protein is CASSQGSGRGGSGNTIYF. The DNA of the CDR3 is TGCGCCAGCAGCCAGGGATCAGGGAGGGGGGGCAGCGGAAACACCATATATTTT.

This rearrangement joins TRBV6-5 to TRBJ1-5, with a possible D match to TRBD1 (5 bases). The germline CDR1 and CDR2 sequences are MNHEY and SVGAGI. This CDR3 is 14 amino acids long. Deletions cut 0 bases from V and 4 bases from J, with 7 bases between. The CDR3 protein is CASSYSQGNQPQHF. The CDR3, as DNA: TGTGCCAGCAGTTACTCGCAGGGAAATCAGCCCCAGCATTTT.

A few counts support this clone. The chain recombines TRBV7-9 with TRBJ1-4; weak D call: TRBD1 (5 bases). There are 15 residues in the CDR3. Germline lookup yields CDR1 SEHNR and CDR2 FQNEAQ (reference sequence). V was shortened by 6 bases and J by 8 bases, with 19 bases between the two germline ends. Written as DNA, the CDR3 is TGTGCCAGCAGACAGGAGGGGACCCCTATCGAAAAACTGTTTTTT. Translating gives CASRQEGTPIEKLFF.

The rearrangement joins TRBV18 to TRBJ2-1, with 11 bases fitting TRBD2. The germline V gene has CDR1 KGHSH and CDR2 LQKENI. CDR3 length: 15 amino acids. The ends lost 4 bases at V and 2 bases at J; junction bases unmatched: 1. The chain's CDR3 is CASSLAGGPYNEQFF. CDR3 sequence (DNA): TGTGCCAGCTCACTAGCGGGAGGGCCCTACAATGAGCAGTTCTTC.

The chain joins TRBV9 to TRBJ1-1; no definite D call. Germline lookup yields CDR1 SGDLS and CDR2 YYNGEE. Trimming removed 0 bases at V and 5 bases at J, with 11 bases between. The CDR3 has 14 amino acids. CDR3 coding DNA: TGTGCCAGCAGCGTAGGGGGTTGGGAGACTGAAGCTTTCTTT. Translation gives CASSVGGWETEAFF.

The chain uses TRBV5-5 and TRBJ2-1; 13 bases are a match to TRBD2. Germline assignment: CDR1 SGHKS and CDR2 YYEKEE (reference sequence). Losses at the gene ends were 9 bases for V and 8 bases for J; bases not matched to a gene: 5. The length of the CDR3 is 13 residues. The CDR3 loop is CANGLAGEDEQFF. CDR3 in DNA: TGTGCCAACGGACTAGCGGGAGAAGATGAGCAGTTCTTC. Full variable domain (missing parts from reference TRBV5-5 and TRBJ2-1): DAGVTQSPTHLIKTRGQQVTLRCSPISGHKSVSWYQQVLGQGPQFIFQYYEKEERGRGNFPDRFSARQFPNYSSELNVNALLLGDSALYLCANGLAGEDEQFFGPGTRLTVL.

This clone was detected a few times. This chain uses TRBV5-4 with TRBJ1-2, with D possibly TRBD1 on 5 matching bases. V was trimmed by 4 bases and J by 3 bases, leaving 16 bases between them. The CDR3 is 15 residues long. Germline-derived CDR1 and CDR2 are SGHNT and YYREEE (reference sequence). CDR3 region: CASSAGGYRDYGYTF. The CDR3 DNA is TGTGCCAGCAGCGCGGGGGGGTATCGAGACTATGGCTACACCTTC. Complete variable domain (other parts from reference TRBV5-4 and TRBJ1-2): ETGVTQSPTHLIKTRGQQVTLRCSSQSGHNTVSWYQQALGQGPQFIFQYYREEENGRGNFPPRFSGLQFPNYSSELNVNALELDDSALYLCASSAGGYRDYGYTFGSGTRLTVV.

The chain employs TRBV29-1 and TRBJ2-7; 8 nucleotides align to TRBD2. The CDR3 totals 13 residues. V lost 4 bases to trimming and J lost 6 bases; unmatched junction nucleotides: 8. Germline V gene lookup returns CDR1 SQVTM and CDR2 ANQGSEA. Here the CDR3 reads CSVASGSVSEQYF. The CDR3, as DNA: TGCAGCGTTGCAAGCGGGAGTGTCAGCGAGCAGTACTTC.

This clone occurred a few times. The chain links TRBV30 to TRBJ2-2, with unresolved D. Trimming pared 2 bases from V and 5 bases from J, leaving 9 bases between. This CDR3 comprises 13 residues. Germline-derived CDR1 and CDR2 are GTSNPN and SVGIG (reference sequence). CDR3 DNA: TGTGCCTGGAGTCAGTTTATGACCGGGGAGCTGTTTTTT. Its protein product is CAWSQFMTGELFF. Full variable domain (rest looked up from reference TRBV30 and TRBJ2-2): SQTIHQWPATLVQPVGSPLSLECTVEGTSNPNLYWYRQAAGRGLQLLFYSVGIGQISSEVPQNLSASRPQDRQFILSSKKLLLSDSGFYLCAWSQFMTGELFFGEGSRLTVL.

The rearrangement links TRBV7-9 to TRBJ2-2, with D possibly TRBD2 on 6 matching bases. V lost 4 bases, J lost 5 bases, and 14 bases lay in between. This CDR3 comprises 15 residues. CDR1 is SEHNR and CDR2 is FQNEAQ in the germline V gene (reference sequence). CDR3 loop: CASSSWAAGTGELFF. The CDR3 DNA reads TGTGCCAGCAGCTCCTGGGCGGCGGGGACCGGGGAGCTGTTTTTT.